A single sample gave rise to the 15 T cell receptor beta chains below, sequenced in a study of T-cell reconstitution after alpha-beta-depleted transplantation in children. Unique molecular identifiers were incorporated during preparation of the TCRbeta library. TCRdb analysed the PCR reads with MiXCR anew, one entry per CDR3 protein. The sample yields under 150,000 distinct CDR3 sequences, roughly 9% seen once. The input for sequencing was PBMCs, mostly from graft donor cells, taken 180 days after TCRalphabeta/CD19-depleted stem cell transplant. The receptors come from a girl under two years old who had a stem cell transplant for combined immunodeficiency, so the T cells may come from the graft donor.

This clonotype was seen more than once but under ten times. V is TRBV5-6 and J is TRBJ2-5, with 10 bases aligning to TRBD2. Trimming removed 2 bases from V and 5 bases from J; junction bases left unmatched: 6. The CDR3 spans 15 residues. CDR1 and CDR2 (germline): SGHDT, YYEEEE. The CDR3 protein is CASSFLAGDRETQYF. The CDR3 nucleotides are TGTGCCAGCAGCTTCCTAGCGGGAGATCGGGAGACCCAGTACTTC.

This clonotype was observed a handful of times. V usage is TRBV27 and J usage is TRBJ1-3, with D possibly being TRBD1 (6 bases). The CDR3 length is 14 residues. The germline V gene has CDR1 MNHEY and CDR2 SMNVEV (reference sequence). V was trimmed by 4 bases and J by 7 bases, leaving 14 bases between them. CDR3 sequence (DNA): TGTGCCAGCAGTTCTCTGGACAGTCGGAACACCATATATTTT. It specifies CASSSLDSRNTIYF.

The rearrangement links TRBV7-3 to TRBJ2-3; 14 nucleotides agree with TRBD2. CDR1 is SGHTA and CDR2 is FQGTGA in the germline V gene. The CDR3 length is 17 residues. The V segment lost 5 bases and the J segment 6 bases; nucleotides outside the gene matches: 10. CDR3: CASSLGLAGERGDTQYF. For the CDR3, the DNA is TGTGCCAGCAGCCTGGGACTAGCGGGGGAGAGGGGGGATACGCAGTATTTT.

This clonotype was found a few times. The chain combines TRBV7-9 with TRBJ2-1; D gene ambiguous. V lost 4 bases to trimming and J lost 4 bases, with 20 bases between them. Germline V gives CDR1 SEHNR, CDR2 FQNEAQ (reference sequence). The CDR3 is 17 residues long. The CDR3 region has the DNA TGTGCCAGCAGCTCCGAGTTCTCTAGTGACCTATACAATGAGCAGTTCTTC. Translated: CASSSEFSSDLYNEQFF.

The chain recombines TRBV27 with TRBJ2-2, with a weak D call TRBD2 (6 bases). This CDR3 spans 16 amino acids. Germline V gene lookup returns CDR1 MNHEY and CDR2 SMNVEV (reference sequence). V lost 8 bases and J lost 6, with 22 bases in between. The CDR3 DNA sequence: TGTGCCAGCTCACCCCGGGGGAGGTCGGGCGCCGGGGAGCTGTTTTTT. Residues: CASSPRGRSGAGELFF.

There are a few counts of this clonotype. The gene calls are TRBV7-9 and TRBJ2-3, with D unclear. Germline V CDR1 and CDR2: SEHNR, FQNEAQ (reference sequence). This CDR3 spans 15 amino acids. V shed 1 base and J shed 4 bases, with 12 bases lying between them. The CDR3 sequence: CASSLVANGADTQYF. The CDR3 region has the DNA TGTGCCAGCAGCTTAGTGGCCAATGGGGCAGATACGCAGTATTTT.

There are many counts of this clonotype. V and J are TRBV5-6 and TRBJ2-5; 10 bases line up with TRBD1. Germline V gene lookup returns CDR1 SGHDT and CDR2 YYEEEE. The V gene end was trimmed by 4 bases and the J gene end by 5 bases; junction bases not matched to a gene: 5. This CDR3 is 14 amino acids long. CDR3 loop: CASSGTGVRETQYF. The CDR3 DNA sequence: TGTGCCAGCAGCGGGACAGGGGTCCGGGAGACCCAGTACTTC.

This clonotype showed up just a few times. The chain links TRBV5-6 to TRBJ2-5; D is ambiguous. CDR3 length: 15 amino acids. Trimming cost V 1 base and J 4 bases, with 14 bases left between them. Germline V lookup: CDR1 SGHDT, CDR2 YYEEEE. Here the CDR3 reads CASSLKISGPETQYF. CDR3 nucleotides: TGTGCCAGCAGCTTGAAGATTAGTGGGCCAGAGACCCAGTACTTC.

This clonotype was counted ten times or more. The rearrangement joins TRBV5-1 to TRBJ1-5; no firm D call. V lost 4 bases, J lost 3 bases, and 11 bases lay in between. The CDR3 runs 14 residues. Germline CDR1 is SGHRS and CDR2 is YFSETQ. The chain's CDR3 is CASSPAGFNQPQHF. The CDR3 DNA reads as TGCGCCAGCAGCCCGGCGGGGTTCAATCAGCCCCAGCATTTT.

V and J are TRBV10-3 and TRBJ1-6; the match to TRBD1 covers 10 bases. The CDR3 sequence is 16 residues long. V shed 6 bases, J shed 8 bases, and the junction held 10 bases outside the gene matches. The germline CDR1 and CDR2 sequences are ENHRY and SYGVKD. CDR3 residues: CAISEDRGRGYSPLHF. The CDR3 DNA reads TGTGCCATCAGCGAAGACAGGGGGCGTGGGTATTCACCCCTCCACTTT.

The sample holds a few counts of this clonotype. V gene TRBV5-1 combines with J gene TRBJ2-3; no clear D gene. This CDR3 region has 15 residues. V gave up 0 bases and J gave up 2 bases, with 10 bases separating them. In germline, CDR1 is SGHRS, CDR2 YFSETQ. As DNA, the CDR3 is TGCGCCAGCAGCTTGGCCGGTCTAGACACAGATACGCAGTATTTT. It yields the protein CASSLAGLDTDTQYF.

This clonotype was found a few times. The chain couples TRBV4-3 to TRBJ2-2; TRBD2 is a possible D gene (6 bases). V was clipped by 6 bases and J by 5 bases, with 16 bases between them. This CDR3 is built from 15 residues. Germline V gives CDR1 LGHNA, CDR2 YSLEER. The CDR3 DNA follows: TGCGCCAGCAGAGCGGGCAGACTGGGGACCGGGGAGCTGTTTTTT. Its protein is CASRAGRLGTGELFF.

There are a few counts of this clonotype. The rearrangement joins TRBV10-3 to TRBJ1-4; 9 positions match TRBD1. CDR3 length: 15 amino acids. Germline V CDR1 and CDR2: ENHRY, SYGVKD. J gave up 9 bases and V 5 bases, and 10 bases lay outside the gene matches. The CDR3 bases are TGTGCCATCAGTCCCTCCGGGACAGGGCTAAAAAAACTGTTTTTT. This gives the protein CAISPSGTGLKKLFF.

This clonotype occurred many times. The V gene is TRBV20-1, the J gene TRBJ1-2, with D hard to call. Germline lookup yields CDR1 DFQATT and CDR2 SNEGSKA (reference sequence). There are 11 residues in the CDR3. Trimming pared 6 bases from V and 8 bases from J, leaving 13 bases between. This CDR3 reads CSAYRSDGYTF. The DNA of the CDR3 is TGCAGTGCCTACAGATCCGACGGCTACACCTTC.

The CDR3 bases are TGTGCCAGCAGCCGAGGCAGCATAGAGGCCAAAAACATTCAGTACTTC. It codes for CASSRGSIEAKNIQYF. V and J are TRBV21-1 and TRBJ2-4. TRBV21-1 counts as a pseudogene. This CDR3 is built from 16 residues.